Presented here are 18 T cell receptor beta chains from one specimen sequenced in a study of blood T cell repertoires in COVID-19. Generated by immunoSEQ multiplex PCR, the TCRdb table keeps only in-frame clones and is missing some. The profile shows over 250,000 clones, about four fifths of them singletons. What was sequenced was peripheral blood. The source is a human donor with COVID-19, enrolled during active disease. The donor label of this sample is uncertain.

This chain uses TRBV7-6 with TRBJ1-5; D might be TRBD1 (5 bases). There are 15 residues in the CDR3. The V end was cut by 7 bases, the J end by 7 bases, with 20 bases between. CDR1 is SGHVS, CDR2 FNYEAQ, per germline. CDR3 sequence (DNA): TGTGCCAGCACCCAAGGAGGGCAGGGCGGACAGCCCCAGCATTTT. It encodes CASTQGGQGGQPQHF.

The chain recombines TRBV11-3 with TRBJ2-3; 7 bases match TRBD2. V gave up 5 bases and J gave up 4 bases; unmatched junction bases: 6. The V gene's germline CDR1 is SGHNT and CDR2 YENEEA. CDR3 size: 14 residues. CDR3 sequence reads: CASSRRSGADTQYF. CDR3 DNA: TGTGCCAGCAGCCGGAGGAGCGGGGCAGATACGCAGTATTTT.

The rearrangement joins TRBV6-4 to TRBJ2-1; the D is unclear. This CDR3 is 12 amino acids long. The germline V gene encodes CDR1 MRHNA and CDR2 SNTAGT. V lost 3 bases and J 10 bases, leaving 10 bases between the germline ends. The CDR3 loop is CASSENFGEQFF. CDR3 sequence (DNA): TGTGCCAGCAGTGAAAATTTCGGGGAGCAGTTCTTC.

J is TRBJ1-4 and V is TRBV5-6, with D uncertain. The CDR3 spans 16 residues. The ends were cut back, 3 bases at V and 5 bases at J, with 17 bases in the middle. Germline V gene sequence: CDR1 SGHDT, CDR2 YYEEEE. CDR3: CASSSRWTGINEKLFF. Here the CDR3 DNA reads TGTGCCAGCAGCTCTCGCTGGACGGGAATCAATGAAAAACTGTTTTTT.

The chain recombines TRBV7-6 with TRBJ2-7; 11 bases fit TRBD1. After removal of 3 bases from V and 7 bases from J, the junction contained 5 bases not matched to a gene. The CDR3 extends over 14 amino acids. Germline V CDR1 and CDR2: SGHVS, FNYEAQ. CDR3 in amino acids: CASSLEDRGREQYF. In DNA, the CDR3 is TGTGCCAGCAGCTTGGAGGACAGGGGGCGAGAGCAGTACTTC.

CDR3 loop: CASSVDRGSEQYF. The CDR3 DNA sequence: TGTGCCAGCAGCGTAGATCGGGGAAGCGAGCAGTACTTC. This rearrangement joins TRBV9 to TRBJ2-7; D is possibly TRBD2 (5 bases). With 0 bases removed from V and 6 bases from J, the gap between germline ends came to 10 bases. This CDR3 contains 13 residues. The germline gives CDR1 SGDLS, CDR2 YYNGEE.

CDR3 residues: CAWSVGTAHTGELFF. The CDR3 DNA is TGTGCCTGGAGTGTAGGGACAGCTCACACCGGGGAGCTGTTTTTT. This chain uses TRBV30 with TRBJ2-2, with 7 positions matching TRBD1. The ends lost 0 bases at V and 3 bases at J; junction bases unmatched: 4. CDR3 size: 15 residues. CDR1 and CDR2 from the germline V gene are GTSNPN and SVGIG (reference sequence).

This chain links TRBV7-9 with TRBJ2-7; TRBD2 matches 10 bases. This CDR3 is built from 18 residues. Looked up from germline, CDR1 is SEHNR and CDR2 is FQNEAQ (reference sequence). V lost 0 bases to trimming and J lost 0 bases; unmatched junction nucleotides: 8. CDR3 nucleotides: TGTGCCAGCAGCTTAGCGAGACTAGCGGGCCCAAGCTCCTACGAGCAGTACTTC. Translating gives CASSLARLAGPSSYEQYF.

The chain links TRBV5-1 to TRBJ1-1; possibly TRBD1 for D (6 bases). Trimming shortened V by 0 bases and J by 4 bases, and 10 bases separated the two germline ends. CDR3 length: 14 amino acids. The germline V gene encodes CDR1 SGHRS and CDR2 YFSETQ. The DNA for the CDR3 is TGCGCCAGCAGCTTGGACAGGGCCGTCACTGAAGCTTTCTTT. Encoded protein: CASSLDRAVTEAFF.

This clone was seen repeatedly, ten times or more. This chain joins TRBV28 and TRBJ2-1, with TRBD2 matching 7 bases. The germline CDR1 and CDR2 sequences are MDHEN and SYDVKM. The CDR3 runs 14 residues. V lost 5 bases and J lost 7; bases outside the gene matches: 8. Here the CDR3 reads CASSPSGAGNEQFF. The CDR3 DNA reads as TGTGCCAGCAGTCCATCGGGAGCGGGGAATGAGCAGTTCTTC.

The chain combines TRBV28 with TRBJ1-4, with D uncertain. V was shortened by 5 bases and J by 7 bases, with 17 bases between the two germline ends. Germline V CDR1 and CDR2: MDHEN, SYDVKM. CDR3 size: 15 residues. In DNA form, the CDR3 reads TGTGCCAGCAGTACCCCATTTGGGCGGGGTGAAAAACTGTTTTTT. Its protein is CASSTPFGRGEKLFF.

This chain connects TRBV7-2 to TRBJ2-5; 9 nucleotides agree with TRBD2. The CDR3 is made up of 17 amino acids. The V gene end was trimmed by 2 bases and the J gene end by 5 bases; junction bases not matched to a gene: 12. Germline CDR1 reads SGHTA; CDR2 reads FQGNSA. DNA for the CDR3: TGTGCCAGCAGCTTACAGTCTAGCGGGGCCCCCCGGGAGACCCAGTACTTC. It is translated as CASSLQSSGAPRETQYF.

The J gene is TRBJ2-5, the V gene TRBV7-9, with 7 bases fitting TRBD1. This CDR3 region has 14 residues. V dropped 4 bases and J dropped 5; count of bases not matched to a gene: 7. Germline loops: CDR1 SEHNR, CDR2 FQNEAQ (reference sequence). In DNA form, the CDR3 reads TGTGCCAGCAGCTCACGAACAGGGGTGGAGACCCAGTACTTC. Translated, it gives CASSSRTGVETQYF.

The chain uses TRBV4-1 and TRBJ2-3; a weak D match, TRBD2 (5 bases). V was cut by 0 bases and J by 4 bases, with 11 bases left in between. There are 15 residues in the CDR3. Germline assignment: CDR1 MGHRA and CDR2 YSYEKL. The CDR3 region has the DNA TGCGCCAGCAGCCAAGAGAGGGTAGGCGCAGATACGCAGTATTTT. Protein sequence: CASSQERVGADTQYF.

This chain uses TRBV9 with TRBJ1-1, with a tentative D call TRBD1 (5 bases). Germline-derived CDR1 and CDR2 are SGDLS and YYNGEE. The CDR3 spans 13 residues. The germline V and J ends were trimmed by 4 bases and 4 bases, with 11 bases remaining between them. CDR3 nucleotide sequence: TGTGCCAGCAGCCGCGGGGCCTCCACTGAAGCTTTCTTT. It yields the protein CASSRGASTEAFF.

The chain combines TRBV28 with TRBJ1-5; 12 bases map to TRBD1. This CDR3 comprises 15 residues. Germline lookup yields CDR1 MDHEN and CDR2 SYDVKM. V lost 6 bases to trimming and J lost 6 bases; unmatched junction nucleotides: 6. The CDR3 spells CASRGGQGAGQPQHF. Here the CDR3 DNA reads TGTGCCAGCAGAGGGGGACAGGGGGCAGGTCAGCCCCAGCATTTT.

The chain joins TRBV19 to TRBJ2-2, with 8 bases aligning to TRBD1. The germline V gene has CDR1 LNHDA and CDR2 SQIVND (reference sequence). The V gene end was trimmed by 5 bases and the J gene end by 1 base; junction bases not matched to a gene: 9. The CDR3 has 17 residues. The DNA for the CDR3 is TGTGCCAGTAGTGCAGGGGGCGCCCACATGAACACCGGGGAGCTGTTTTTT. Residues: CASSAGGAHMNTGELFF.

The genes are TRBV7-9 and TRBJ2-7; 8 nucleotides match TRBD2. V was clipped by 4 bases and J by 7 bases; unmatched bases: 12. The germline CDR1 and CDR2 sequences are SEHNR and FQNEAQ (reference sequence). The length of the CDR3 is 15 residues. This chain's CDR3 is CASSSSRVLAEEQYF. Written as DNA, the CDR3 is TGTGCCAGCAGCTCTAGTCGGGTACTAGCGGAAGAGCAGTACTTC.